Listed here are 17 T cell receptor beta chains from one sample, sequenced in a study of T cell repertoires in cytomegalovirus infection. TCRdb re-called the reads through MiXCR, storing one row per CDR3 protein. The sample records just over 300,000 distinct CDR3 sequences, about a sixth being singletons. Sequenced input: PBMCs. Receptors originate from a human donor in good health (CMV status not recorded). Some clones in this sample may be carry-over from other donors' samples.

This clonotype has ten or more counts. The chain carries TRBV7-3 and TRBJ2-7; possible D gene TRBD1, 5 bases. Germline V CDR1 and CDR2: SGHTA, FQGTGA. The length of the CDR3 is 13 residues. The V and J ends lost 2 bases and 5 bases respectively, with 10 bases between them. As DNA, the CDR3 is TGTGCCAGCAGCTTACTAGGGGTGGACGAGCAGTACTTC. Protein: CASSLLGVDEQYF.

The chain links TRBV28 to TRBJ2-2; TRBD2 might be the D (5 bases). Germline loops: CDR1 MDHEN, CDR2 SYDVKM. The CDR3 loop spans 15 amino acids. V dropped 5 bases and J dropped 2 bases, with 12 bases sitting between them. The DNA of the CDR3 is TGTGCCAGCAGTAGCGGAGCGGCAAACACCGGGGAGCTGTTTTTT. It is translated as CASSSGAANTGELFF.

The table lists this clonotype with a few counts. The rearrangement uses TRBV12-3 or TRBV12-4 and TRBJ1-4, with 12 bases matching TRBD1. The CDR3 loop spans 14 amino acids. V shed 5 bases, J shed 8 bases, and the junction held 3 bases outside the gene matches. The chain's CDR3 is CASSTGTGGEKLFF. CDR3 in DNA: TGTGCCAGCAGTACCGGGACAGGGGGCGAAAAACTGTTTTTT.

The rearrangement joins TRBV20-1 to TRBJ1-6; D is ambiguous. V was pared by 0 bases and J by 0 bases, with 12 bases between. The CDR3 is 17 residues long. Germline assignment: CDR1 DFQATT and CDR2 SNEGSKA (reference sequence). The CDR3 region has the DNA TGCAGTGCTAGAGATCGGAGACTGAGCTCCTATAATTCACCCCTCCACTTT. This gives the protein CSARDRRLSSYNSPLHF.

This clonotype was seen only a few times. The chain has TRBV4-1 and TRBJ1-1, with D unclear. Germline lookup yields CDR1 MGHRA and CDR2 YSYEKL. Trimming removed 2 bases from V and 0 bases from J, with 7 bases in between. This CDR3 is built from 14 residues. CDR3 sequence: CASSQSWLNTEAFF. CDR3 sequence (DNA): TGCGCCAGCAGCCAATCTTGGCTGAACACTGAAGCTTTCTTT.

This clonotype came up many times. The chain combines TRBV28 with TRBJ1-2; D possibly corresponds to TRBD1 (6 bases). This CDR3 comprises 13 residues. In germline, CDR1 is MDHEN, CDR2 SYDVKM. V lost 6 bases and J 7 bases, leaving 15 bases between the germline ends. This chain's CDR3 is CASSSGQGIGYTF. The CDR3 DNA follows: TGTGCCAGCAGCTCCGGGCAGGGGATTGGCTACACCTTC.

This clonotype came up a few times. The chain uses TRBV28 and TRBJ1-1; 10 bases map to TRBD1. This CDR3 contains 16 residues. Trimming at V came to 6 bases and at J to 1 base, leaving 8 bases not matched to a gene. Germline lookup yields CDR1 MDHEN and CDR2 SYDVKM. CDR3 residues: CASSRDRGLGNTEAFF. The CDR3 coding sequence is TGTGCCAGCAGCAGGGACAGGGGCTTAGGGAACACTGAAGCTTTCTTT.

The chain recombines TRBV14 with TRBJ2-4; possibly TRBD2 for D (5 bases). This CDR3 is 17 amino acids long. Trimming shortened V by 4 bases and J by 2 bases, and 18 bases separated the two germline ends. The germline gives CDR1 SGHDN, CDR2 FVKESK. This chain's CDR3 is CASSLDDISGTKNIQYF. CDR3 DNA sequence: TGTGCCAGCAGCCTTGATGACATCTCGGGAACCAAAAACATTCAGTACTTC.

V and J are TRBV6-2 or TRBV6-3 and TRBJ2-5, with 12 bases that match TRBD1. The CDR3 consists of 15 residues. Losses at the gene ends were 4 bases for V and 5 bases for J; bases not matched to a gene: 5. CDR1 and CDR2 (germline): MNHEY, SVGEGT. Here the CDR3 DNA reads TGTGCCAGCAGTTCCCCGGGACAGGGGGCGGAGACCCAGTACTTC. This sequence encodes CASSSPGQGAETQYF.

This clonotype was observed a handful of times. J is TRBJ1-4 and V is TRBV5-1, with D perhaps matching TRBD1 (6 bases). The ends were cut back, 0 bases at V and 8 bases at J, with 11 bases in the middle. Germline V gives CDR1 SGHRS, CDR2 YFSETQ. This CDR3 comprises 14 residues. Here the CDR3 reads CASSLGTAGEKLFF. CDR3 bases: TGCGCCAGCAGCTTGGGGACAGCAGGAGAAAAACTGTTTTTT.

This clonotype was counted at least ten times. This rearrangement joins TRBV7-9 to TRBJ1-3; no reliable D call. Trimming took off 3 bases at V and 2 bases at J, with 14 bases between the two ends. This CDR3 is 16 amino acids long. Looked up from germline, CDR1 is SEHNR and CDR2 is FQNEAQ (reference sequence). CDR3 nucleotides: TGTGCCAGCAGCTTCCCGGAGGAGGCCGCTGGAAACACCATATATTTT. As protein: CASSFPEEAAGNTIYF.

Points on this clonotype: This could be a read error, since a much larger clone is one nucleotide away. The rearrangement uses TRBV6-1 and TRBJ1-2, with TRBD1 as a possible D gene (6 bases). V gave up 0 bases and J gave up 4 bases, with 24 bases separating them. The length of the CDR3 is 19 residues. Per the germline V gene, CDR1 is MNHNS and CDR2 is SASEGT. CDR3 loop: CASSEARVPTQGSSYGYTF. For the CDR3, the DNA is TGTGCCAGCAGTGAAGCGCGAGTGCCTACTCAGGGGAGTAGCTATGGCTACACCTTC.

This rearrangement joins TRBV7-9 to TRBJ2-7; D may correspond to TRBD1 or TRBD2 (6 bases each). This CDR3 region has 12 residues. Germline V gives CDR1 SEHNR, CDR2 FQNEAQ (reference sequence). Trimming removed 3 bases from V and 8 bases from J, with 11 bases in between. CDR3 protein: CASSFVGGKQYF. CDR3 DNA sequence: TGTGCCAGCAGCTTTGTGGGGGGCAAGCAGTACTTC.

V and J are TRBV28 and TRBJ2-4; either TRBD1 or TRBD2 may supply D (5 bases each). The V end lost 5 bases, the J end lost 3 bases, and 26 bases lay between the germline ends. This CDR3 region has 19 residues. Germline V gene lookup returns CDR1 MDHEN and CDR2 SYDVKM. The CDR3 reads CASSLFTLGDPLNKNIQYF. CDR3 bases: TGTGCCAGCAGTCTCTTCACCCTTGGGGACCCACTTAACAAAAACATTCAGTACTTC.

A few counts support this clonotype. The chain has TRBV7-2 and TRBJ2-3; no clear D. Germline-derived CDR1 and CDR2 are SGHTA and FQGNSA. Trimming stripped 6 bases from V and 14 bases from J, with 18 bases between. The CDR3 is made up of 12 amino acids. The chain's CDR3 is CASSTGSDRRYF. The CDR3 DNA follows: TGTGCCAGCAGTACTGGCTCTGACCGAAGGTATTTT.

This clonotype was found a few times. This sequence joins TRBV7-9 and TRBJ2-1; the D is unclear. The CDR3 has 13 residues. Trimming left V 1 base short and J 6 bases short, with 7 bases between. Germline CDR1 is SEHNR and CDR2 is FQNEAQ (reference sequence). In nucleotides, the CDR3 is TGTGCCAGCAGCTTAGTGAGACCCAATGAGCAGTTCTTC. It specifies CASSLVRPNEQFF. Together with reference TRBV7-9 and TRBJ2-1, the CDR3 gives the full variable domain: DTGVSQNPRHKITKRGQNVTFRCDPISEHNRLYWYRQTLGQGPEFLTYFQNEAQLEKSRLLSDRFSAERPKGSFSTLEIQRTEQGDSAMYLCASSLVRPNEQFFGPGTRLTVL.

V is TRBV28 and J is TRBJ2-6; D gene ambiguous. The V and J ends lost 1 base and 4 bases respectively, with 8 bases between them. The CDR3 runs 15 residues. CDR1 and CDR2 from the germline V gene are MDHEN and SYDVKM. The CDR3 here is CASSLSATGANVLTF. In DNA, the CDR3 is TGTGCCAGCAGTTTATCGGCGACCGGGGCCAACGTCCTGACTTTC.